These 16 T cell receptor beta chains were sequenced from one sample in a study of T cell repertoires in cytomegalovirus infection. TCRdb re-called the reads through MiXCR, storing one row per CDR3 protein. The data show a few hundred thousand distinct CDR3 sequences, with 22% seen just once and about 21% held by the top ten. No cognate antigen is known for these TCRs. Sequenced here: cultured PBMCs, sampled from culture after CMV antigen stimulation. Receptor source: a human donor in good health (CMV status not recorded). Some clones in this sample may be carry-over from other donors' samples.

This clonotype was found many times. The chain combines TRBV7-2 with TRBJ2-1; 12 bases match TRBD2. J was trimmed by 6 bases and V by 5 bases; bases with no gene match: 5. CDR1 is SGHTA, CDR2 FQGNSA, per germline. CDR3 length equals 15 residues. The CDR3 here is CASSPSGRAVNEQFF. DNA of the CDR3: TGTGCCAGCAGCCCTAGCGGGAGGGCCGTCAATGAGCAGTTCTTC.

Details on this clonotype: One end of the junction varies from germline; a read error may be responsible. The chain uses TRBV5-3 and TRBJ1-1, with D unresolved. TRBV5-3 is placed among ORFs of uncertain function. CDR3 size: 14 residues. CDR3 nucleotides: TGTGCCAGCAGCTTGGCCTGGGCGAACACTGAAGCTTTCTTT. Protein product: CASSLAWANTEAFF.

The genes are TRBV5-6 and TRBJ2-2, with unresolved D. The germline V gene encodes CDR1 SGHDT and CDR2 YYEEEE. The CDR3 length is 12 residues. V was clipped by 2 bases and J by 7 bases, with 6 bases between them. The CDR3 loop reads CASSFGVGELFF. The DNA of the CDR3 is TGTGCCAGCAGCTTTGGGGTCGGGGAGCTGTTTTTT.

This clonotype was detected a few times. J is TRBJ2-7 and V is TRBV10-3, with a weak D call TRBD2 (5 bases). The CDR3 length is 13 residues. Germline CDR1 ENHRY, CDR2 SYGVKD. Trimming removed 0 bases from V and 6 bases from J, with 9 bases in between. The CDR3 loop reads CAISESRDGEQYV. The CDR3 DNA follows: TGTGCCATCAGTGAGTCGAGGGATGGCGAGCAGTACGTC.

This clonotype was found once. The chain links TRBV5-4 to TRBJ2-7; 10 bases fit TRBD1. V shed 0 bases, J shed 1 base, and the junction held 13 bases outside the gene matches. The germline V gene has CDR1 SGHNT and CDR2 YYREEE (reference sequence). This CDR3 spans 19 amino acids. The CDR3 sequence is CASSLAGPFDRGRSYEQYF. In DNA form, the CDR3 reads TGTGCCAGCAGCTTGGCCGGACCCTTTGACAGGGGGCGATCCTACGAGCAGTACTTC.

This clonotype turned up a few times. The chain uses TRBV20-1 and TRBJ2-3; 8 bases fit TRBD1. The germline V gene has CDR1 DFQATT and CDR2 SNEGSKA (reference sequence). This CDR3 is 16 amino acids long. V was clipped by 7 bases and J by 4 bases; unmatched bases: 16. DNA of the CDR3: TGCAGTGTTTCGAGGTCTGGGCAGGGGGCCGCAGATACGCAGTATTTT. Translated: CSVSRSGQGAADTQYF.

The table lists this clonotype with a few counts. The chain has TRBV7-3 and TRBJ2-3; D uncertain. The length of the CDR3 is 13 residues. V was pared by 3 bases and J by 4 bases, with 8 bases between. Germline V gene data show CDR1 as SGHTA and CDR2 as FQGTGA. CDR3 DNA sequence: TGTGCCAGCAGCTTGGGCGATTCAGATACGCAGTATTTT. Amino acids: CASSLGDSDTQYF. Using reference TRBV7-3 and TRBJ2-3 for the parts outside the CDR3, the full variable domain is GAGVSQTPSNKVTEKGKYVELRCDPISGHTALYWYRQSLGQGPEFLIYFQGTGAADDSGLPNDRFFAVRPEGSVSTLKIQRTERGDSAVYLCASSLGDSDTQYFGPGTRLTVL.

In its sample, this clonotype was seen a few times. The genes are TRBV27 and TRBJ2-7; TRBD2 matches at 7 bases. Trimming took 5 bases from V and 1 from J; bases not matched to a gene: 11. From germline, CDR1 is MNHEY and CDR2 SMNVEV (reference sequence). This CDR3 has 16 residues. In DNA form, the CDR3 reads TGTGCCAGCAGTAAGGGACTACCCAACCAATCCTACGAGCAGTACTTC. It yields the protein CASSKGLPNQSYEQYF.

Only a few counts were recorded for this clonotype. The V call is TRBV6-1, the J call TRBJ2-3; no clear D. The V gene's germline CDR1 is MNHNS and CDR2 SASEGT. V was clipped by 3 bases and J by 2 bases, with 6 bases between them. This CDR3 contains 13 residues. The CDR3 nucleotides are TGTGCCAGCAGTGACAGATTCACAGATACGCAGTATTTT. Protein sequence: CASSDRFTDTQYF.

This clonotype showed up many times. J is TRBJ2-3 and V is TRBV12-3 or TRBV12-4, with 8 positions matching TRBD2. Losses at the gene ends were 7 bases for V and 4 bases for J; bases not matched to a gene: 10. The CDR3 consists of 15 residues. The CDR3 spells CASMLSGSISDTQYF. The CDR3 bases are TGTGCCAGCATGCTCAGCGGGAGTATCTCAGATACGCAGTATTTT.

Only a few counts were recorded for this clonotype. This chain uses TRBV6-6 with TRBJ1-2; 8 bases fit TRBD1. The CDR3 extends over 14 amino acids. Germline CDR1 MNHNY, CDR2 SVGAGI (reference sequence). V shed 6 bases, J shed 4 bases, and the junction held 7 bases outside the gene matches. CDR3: CASRQADRAYGYTF. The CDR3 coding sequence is TGTGCCAGCAGACAAGCGGACAGGGCCTATGGCTACACCTTC.

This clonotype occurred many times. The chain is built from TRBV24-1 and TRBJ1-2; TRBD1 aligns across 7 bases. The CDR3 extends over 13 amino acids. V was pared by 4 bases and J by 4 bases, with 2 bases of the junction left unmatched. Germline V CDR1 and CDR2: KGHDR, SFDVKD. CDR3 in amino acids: CATSEGQSYGYTF. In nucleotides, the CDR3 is TGTGCCACCAGTGAGGGACAGTCCTATGGCTACACCTTC.

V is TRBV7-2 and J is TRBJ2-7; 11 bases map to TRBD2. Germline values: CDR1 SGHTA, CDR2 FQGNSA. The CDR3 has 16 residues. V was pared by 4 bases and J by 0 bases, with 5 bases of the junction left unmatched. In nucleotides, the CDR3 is TGTGCCAGCAGCTCAGATAGCGGGAGGGCCTCCTACGAGCAGTACTTC. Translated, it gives CASSSDSGRASYEQYF. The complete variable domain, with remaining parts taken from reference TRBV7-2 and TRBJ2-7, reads GAGVSQSPSNKVTEKGKDVELRCDPISGHTALYWYRQSLGQGLEFLIYFQGNSAPDKSGLPSDRFSAERTGGSVSTLTIQRTQQEDSAVYLCASSSDSGRASYEQYFGPGTRLTVT.

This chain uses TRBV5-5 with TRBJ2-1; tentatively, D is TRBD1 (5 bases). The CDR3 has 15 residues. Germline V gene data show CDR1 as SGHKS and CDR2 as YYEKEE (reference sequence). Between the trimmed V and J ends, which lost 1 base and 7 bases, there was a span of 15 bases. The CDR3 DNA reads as TGTGCCAGCAGCTTGTTGCGACAGAAGGGAAATGAGCAGTTCTTC. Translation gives CASSLLRQKGNEQFF.

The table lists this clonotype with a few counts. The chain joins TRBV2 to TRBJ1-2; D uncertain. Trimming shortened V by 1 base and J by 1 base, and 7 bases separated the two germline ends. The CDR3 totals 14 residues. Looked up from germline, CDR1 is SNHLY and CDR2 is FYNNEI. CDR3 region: CASSEVTSNYGYTF. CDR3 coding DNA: TGTGCCAGCAGTGAAGTGACAAGTAACTATGGCTACACCTTC.

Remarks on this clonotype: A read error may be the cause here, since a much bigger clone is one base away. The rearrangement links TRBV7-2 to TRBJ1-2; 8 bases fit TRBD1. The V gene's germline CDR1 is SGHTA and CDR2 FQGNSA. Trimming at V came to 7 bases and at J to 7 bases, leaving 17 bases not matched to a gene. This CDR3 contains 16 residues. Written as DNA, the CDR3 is TGTGCCAGCAACCTCCCGGGGGGACAGGACTTTTCTGGCTACACCTTC. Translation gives CASNLPGGQDFSGYTF. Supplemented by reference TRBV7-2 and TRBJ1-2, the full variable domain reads GAGVSQSPSNKVTEKGKDVELRCDPISGHTALYWYRQSLGQGLEFLIYFQGNSAPDKSGLPSDRFSAERTGGSVSTLTIQRTQQEDSAVYLCASNLPGGQDFSGYTFGSGTRLTVV.